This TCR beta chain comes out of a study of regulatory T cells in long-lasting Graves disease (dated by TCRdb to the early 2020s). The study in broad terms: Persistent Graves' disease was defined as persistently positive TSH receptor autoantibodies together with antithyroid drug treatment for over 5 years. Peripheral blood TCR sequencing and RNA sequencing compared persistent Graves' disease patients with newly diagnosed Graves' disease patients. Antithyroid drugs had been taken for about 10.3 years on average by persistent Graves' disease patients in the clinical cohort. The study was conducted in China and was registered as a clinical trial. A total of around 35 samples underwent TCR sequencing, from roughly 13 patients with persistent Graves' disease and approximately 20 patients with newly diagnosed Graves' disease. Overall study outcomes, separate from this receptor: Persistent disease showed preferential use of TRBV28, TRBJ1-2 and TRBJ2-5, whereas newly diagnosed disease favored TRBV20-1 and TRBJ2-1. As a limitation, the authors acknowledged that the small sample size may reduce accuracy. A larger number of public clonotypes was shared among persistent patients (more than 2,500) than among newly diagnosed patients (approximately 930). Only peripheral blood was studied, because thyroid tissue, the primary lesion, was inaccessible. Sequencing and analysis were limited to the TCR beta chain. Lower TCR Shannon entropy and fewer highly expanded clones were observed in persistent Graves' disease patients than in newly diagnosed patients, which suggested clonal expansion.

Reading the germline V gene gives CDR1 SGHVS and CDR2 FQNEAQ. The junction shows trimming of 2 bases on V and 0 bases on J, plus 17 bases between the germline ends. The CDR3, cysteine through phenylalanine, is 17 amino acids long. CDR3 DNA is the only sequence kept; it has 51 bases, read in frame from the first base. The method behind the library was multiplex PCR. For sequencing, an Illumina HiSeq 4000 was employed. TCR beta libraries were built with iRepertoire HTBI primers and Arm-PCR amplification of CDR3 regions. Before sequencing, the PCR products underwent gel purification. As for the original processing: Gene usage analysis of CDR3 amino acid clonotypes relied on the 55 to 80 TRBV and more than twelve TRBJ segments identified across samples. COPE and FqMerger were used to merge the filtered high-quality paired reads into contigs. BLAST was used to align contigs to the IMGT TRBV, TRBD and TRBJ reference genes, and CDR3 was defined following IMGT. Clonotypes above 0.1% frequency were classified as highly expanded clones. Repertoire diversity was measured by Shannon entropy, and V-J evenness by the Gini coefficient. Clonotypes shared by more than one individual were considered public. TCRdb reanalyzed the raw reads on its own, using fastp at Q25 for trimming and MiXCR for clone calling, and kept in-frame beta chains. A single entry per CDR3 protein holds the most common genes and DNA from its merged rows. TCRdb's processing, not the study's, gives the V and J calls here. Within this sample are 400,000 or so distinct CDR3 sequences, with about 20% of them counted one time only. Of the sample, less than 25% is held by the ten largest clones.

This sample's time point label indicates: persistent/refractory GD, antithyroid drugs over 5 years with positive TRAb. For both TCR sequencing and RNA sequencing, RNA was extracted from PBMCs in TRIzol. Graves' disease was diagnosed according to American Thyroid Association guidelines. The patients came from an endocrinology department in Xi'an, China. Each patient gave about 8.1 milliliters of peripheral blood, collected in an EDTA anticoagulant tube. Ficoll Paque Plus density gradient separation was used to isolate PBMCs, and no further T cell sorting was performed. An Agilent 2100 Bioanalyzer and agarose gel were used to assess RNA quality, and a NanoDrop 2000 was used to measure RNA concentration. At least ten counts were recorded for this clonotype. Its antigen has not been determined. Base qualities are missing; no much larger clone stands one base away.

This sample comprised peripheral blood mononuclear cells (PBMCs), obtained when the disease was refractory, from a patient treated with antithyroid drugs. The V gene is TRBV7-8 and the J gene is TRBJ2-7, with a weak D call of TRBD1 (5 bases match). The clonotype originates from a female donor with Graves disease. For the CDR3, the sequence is CASSLKWQGYLSYEQYF. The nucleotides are TGTGCCAGCAGCTTAAAGTGGCAGGGTTACCTCTCCTACGAGCAGTACTTC. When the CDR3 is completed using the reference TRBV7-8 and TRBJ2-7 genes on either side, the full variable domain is GAGVSQSPRYKVAKRGQDVALRCDPISGHVSLFWYQQALGQGPEFLTYFQNEAQLDKSGLPSDRFFAERPEGSVSTLKIQRTQQEDSAVYLCASSLKWQGYLSYEQYFGPGTRLTVT.